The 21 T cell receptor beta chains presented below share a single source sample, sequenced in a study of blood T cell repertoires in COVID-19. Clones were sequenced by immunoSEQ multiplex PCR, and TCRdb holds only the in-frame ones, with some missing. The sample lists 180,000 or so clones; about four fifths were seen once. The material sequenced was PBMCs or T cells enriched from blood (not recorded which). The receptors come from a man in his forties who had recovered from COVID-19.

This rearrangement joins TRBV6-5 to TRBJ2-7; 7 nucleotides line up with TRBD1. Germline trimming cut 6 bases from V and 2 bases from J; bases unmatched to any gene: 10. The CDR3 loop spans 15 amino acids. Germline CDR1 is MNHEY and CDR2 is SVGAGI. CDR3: CASSLTGKIPYEQYF. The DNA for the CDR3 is TGTGCCAGCAGCTTGACAGGGAAGATCCCCTACGAGCAGTACTTC.

CDR3 loop: CAGHSGYSAYEQYF. CDR3 nucleotide sequence: TGTGCCGGCCACTCAGGGTATTCGGCCTACGAGCAGTACTTC. This chain links TRBV2 with TRBJ2-7; possibly TRBD1 for D (5 bases). Per the germline V gene, CDR1 is SNHLY and CDR2 is FYNNEI. This CDR3 has 14 residues. Trimming left V 11 bases short and J 2 bases short, with 19 bases between.

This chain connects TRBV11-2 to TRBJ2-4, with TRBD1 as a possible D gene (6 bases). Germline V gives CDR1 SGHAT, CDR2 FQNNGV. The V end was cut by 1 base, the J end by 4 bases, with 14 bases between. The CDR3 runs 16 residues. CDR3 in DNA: TGTGCCAGCAGCTTAGGAGTTCAGGACAGTAAAAACATTCAGTACTTC. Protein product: CASSLGVQDSKNIQYF.

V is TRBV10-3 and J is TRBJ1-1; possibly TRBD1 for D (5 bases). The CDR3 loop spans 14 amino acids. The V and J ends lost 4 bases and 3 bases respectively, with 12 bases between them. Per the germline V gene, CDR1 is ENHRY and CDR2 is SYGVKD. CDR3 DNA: TGTGCCATCAGTGCGACAGCGGGGGACACTGAAGCTTTCTTT. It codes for CAISATAGDTEAFF.

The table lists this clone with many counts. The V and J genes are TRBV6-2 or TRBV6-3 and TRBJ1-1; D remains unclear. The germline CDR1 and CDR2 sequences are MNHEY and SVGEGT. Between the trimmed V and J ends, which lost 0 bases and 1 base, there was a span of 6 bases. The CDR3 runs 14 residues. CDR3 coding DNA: TGTGCCAGCAGTTACTCGTCAGAGAACACTGAAGCTTTCTTT. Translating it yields CASSYSSENTEAFF.

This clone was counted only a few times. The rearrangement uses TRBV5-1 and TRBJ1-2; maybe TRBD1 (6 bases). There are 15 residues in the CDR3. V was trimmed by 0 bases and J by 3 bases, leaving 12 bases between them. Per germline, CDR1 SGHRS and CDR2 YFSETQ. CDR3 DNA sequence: TGCGCCAGCAGCTTGGTACAGGGAAGGGACTATGGCTACACCTTC. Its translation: CASSLVQGRDYGYTF. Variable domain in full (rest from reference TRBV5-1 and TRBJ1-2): KAGVTQTPRYLIKTRGQQVTLSCSPISGHRSVSWYQQTPGQGLQFLFEYFSETQRNKGNFPGRFSGRQFSNSRSEMNVSTLELGDSALYLCASSLVQGRDYGYTFGSGTRLTVV.

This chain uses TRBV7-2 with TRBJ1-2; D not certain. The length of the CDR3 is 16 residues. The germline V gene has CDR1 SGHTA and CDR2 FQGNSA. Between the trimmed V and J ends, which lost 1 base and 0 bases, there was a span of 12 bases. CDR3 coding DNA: TGTGCCAGCAGCTTAGGTTTTTCGAGGACTAACTATGGCTACACCTTC. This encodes CASSLGFSRTNYGYTF.

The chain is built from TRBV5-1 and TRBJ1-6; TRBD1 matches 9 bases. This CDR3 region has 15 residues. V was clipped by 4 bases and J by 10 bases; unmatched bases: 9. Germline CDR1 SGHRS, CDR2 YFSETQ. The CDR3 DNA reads TGCGCCAGCAGCATTCGGACAGGGGAGGACTCACCCCTCCACTTT. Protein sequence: CASSIRTGEDSPLHF.

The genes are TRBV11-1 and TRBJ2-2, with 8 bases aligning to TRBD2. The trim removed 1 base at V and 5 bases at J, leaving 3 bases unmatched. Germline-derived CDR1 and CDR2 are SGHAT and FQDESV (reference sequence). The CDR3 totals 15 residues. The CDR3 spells CASSLGLAGTGELFF. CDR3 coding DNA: TGTGCCAGCAGCTTAGGGTTAGCGGGGACCGGGGAGCTGTTTTTT.

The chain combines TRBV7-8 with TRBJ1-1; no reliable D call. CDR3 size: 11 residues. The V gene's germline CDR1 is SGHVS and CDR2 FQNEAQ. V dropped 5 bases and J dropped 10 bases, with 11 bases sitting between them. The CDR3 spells CASSPLGGAFF. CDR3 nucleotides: TGTGCCAGCAGCCCCCTCGGCGGAGCTTTCTTT. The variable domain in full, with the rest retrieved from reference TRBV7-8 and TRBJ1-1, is GAGVSQSPRYKVAKRGQDVALRCDPISGHVSLFWYQQALGQGPEFLTYFQNEAQLDKSGLPSDRFFAERPEGSVSTLKIQRTQQEDSAVYLCASSPLGGAFFGQGTRLTVV.

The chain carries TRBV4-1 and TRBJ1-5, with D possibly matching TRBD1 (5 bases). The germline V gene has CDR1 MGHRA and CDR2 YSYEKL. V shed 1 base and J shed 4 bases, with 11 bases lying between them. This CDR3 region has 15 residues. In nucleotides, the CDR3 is TGCGCCAGCAGCCAAGGCAGGGAAAGGAATCAGCCCCAGCATTTT. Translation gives CASSQGRERNQPQHF.

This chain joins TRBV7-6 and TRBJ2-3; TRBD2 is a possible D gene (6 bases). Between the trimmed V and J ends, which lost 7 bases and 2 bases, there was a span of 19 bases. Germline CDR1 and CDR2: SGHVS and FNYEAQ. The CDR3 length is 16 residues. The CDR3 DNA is TGTGCCAGCACCGGGCCCGCCCGGGGGTCCACAGATACGCAGTATTTT. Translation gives CASTGPARGSTDTQYF.

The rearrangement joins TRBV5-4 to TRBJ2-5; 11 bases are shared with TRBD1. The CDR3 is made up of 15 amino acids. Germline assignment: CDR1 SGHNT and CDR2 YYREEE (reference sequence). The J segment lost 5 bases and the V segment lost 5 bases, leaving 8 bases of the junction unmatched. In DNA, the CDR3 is TGTGCCAGCAGATTCGGACAGGGGGCGCGGGAGACCCAGTACTTC. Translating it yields CASRFGQGARETQYF. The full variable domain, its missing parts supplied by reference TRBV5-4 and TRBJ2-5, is ETGVTQSPTHLIKTRGQQVTLRCSSQSGHNTVSWYQQALGQGPQFIFQYYREEENGRGNFPPRFSGLQFPNYSSELNVNALELDDSALYLCASRFGQGARETQYFGPGTRLLVL.

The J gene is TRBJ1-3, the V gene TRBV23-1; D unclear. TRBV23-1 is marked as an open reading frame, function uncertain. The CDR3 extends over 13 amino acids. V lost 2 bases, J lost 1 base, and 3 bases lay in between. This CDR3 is CASSQRSGNTIYF. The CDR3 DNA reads TGCGCCAGCAGTCAACGGTCTGGAAACACCATATATTTT.

This CDR3 reads CASSWGQGANNSPLHF. DNA of the CDR3: TGCGCCAGCAGCTGGGGGCAAGGGGCCAATAATTCACCCCTCCACTTT. This sequence joins TRBV5-1 and TRBJ1-6; tentative D call: TRBD1 (6 bases). V was pared by 3 bases and J by 5 bases, with 15 bases between. Germline V gives CDR1 SGHRS, CDR2 YFSETQ. The CDR3 extends over 16 amino acids.

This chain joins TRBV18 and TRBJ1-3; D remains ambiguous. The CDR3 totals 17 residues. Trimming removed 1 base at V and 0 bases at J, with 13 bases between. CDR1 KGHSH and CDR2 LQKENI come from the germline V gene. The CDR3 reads CASSPRIPRGSGNTIYF. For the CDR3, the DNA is TGTGCCAGCTCACCACGTATCCCACGAGGCTCTGGAAACACCATATATTTT.

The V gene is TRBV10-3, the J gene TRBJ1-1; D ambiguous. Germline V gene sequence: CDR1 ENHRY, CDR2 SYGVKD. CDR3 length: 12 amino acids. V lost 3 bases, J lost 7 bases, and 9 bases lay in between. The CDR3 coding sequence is TGTGCCATCAGTGAATCGGGAGGTGAAGCTTTCTTT. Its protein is CAISESGGEAFF.

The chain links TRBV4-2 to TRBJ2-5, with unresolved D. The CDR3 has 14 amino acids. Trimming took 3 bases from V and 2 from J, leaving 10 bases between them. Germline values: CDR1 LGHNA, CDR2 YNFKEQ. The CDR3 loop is CASSHRAVQETQYF. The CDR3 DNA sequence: TGTGCCAGCAGCCATCGTGCAGTTCAAGAGACCCAGTACTTC.

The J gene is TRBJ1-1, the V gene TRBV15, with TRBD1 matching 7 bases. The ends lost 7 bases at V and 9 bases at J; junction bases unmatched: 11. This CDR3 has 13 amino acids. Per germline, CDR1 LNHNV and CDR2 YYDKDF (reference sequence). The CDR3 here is CATTTEVGGQAFF. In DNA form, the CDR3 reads TGTGCCACCACCACAGAGGTAGGGGGCCAAGCTTTCTTT.

The CDR3 protein is CASSTFRDEQYF. The CDR3 nucleotides read TGTGCCAGCAGTACCTTTCGGGACGAGCAGTACTTC. This chain joins TRBV12-3 or TRBV12-4 and TRBJ2-7; no definite D call. V was trimmed by 5 bases and J by 5 bases, leaving 10 bases between them. The CDR3 is made up of 12 amino acids.

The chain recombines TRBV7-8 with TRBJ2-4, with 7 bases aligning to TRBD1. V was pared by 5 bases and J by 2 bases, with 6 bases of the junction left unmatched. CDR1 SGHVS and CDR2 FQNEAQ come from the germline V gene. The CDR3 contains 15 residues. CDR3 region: CASSATGVSKNIQYF. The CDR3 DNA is TGTGCCAGCAGCGCAACAGGGGTCTCCAAAAACATTCAGTACTTC. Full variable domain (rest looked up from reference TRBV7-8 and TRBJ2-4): GAGVSQSPRYKVAKRGQDVALRCDPISGHVSLFWYQQALGQGPEFLTYFQNEAQLDKSGLPSDRFFAERPEGSVSTLKIQRTQQEDSAVYLCASSATGVSKNIQYFGAGTRLSVL.